This TCR beta chain was found in a study of blood T cell repertoires in COVID-19. Study overall: Sites across the United States, Italy and Spain contributed samples from acute and convalescent COVID-19. The analysed material was cDNA or gDNA that came from T cells, B-cell-depleted T cells, or PBMCs.

Between the trimmed V and J ends, which lost 2 bases and 6 bases, there was a span of 8 bases. This CDR3 spans 13 amino acids. The method was immunoSEQ multiplex PCR; TCRdb's version includes in-frame clones alone and lacks a portion of them. The profile shows under 150,000 clones, 75% to 90% of them singletons. The V gene is TRBV12-3 or TRBV12-4, the J gene TRBJ2-1; a weak D match, TRBD1 (6 bases). The sample was peripheral blood. The sequence was obtained from a middle-aged woman with acute or convalescent COVID-19. CDR3 DNA sequence: TGTGCCAGCAGTTTATCAGGGGTCAATGAGCAGTTCTTC. Residues: CASSLSGVNEQFF.